These 16 T cell receptor beta chains originate from one sample sequenced in a study of response to subunit inactivated influenza vaccine. TCRdb recomputed calls from the RT-PCR reads with MiXCR, one row per CDR3 protein. Among about 160,000 distinct CDR3 sequences listed, under 13% were seen once. Source: non-naive T cells sorted from PBMCs, taken 40 to 50 days after vaccination. These TCRs come from a man aged 45-65 years who received an inactivated influenza vaccine.

The chain combines TRBV7-2 with TRBJ2-5; 8 bases map to TRBD2. Germline CDR1 and CDR2: SGHTA and FQGNSA. The J segment lost 5 bases and the V segment lost 0 bases, leaving 8 bases of the junction unmatched. This CDR3 is 16 amino acids long. The CDR3, as DNA: TGTGCCAGCAGCTTAGCGGGTAGCGGGGTTGCGGAGACCCAGTACTTC. Translated: CASSLAGSGVAETQYF.

In nucleotides, the CDR3 is TGTGCCTGGATGGTGACAGGGGTCGGTGAAAAACTGTTTTTT. Translating it yields CAWMVTGVGEKLFF. V gene TRBV30 combines with J gene TRBJ1-4; 8 nucleotides line up with TRBD1. J lost 7 bases, V lost 4 bases, and 8 bases had no gene match. Germline CDR1 is GTSNPN and CDR2 is SVGIG (reference sequence). The CDR3 is 14 residues long.

This clonotype appeared many times. The chain couples TRBV5-1 to TRBJ2-5, with D possibly TRBD2 on 5 matching bases. Germline V gives CDR1 SGHRS, CDR2 YFSETQ. The V end lost 2 bases, the J end lost 3 bases, and 20 bases lay between the germline ends. The CDR3 has 17 amino acids. The CDR3: CASSLQPARQEEETQYF. CDR3 in DNA: TGCGCCAGCAGCTTACAGCCCGCAAGGCAGGAGGAAGAGACCCAGTACTTC.

This clonotype turned up a few times. J is TRBJ2-7 and V is TRBV12-3 or TRBV12-4; a possible D gene is TRBD1 (6 bases). The CDR3 runs 15 residues. The germline V and J ends were trimmed by 5 bases and 4 bases, with 18 bases remaining between them. The CDR3 DNA is TGTGCCAGCAGTCCCCGGAGTGGGGGCTTGTACGAGCAGTACTTC. Protein sequence: CASSPRSGGLYEQYF.

This chain's CDR3 is CASSLFLMGYTEAFF. The CDR3 DNA sequence: TGTGCCAGCAGCTTATTCCTGATGGGGTACACTGAAGCTTTCTTT. The chain links TRBV11-2 to TRBJ1-1; no reliable D call. Germline-derived CDR1 and CDR2 are SGHAT and FQNNGV. The CDR3 has 15 residues. The V and J ends lost 2 bases and 3 bases respectively, with 13 bases between them.

This clonotype has ten or more counts. The chain is built from TRBV6-5 and TRBJ2-2, with no clear D. CDR1 and CDR2 (germline): MNHEY, SVGAGI. The CDR3 totals 11 residues. Trimming stripped 6 bases from V and 6 bases from J, with 5 bases between. The CDR3 region has the DNA TGTGCCAGCAGCTTCGCCGGGGAGCTGTTTTTT. It specifies CASSFAGELFF.

The J gene is TRBJ2-2, the V gene TRBV6-2 or TRBV6-3; the match to TRBD1 covers 9 bases. In germline, CDR1 is MNHEY, CDR2 SVGEGT. The CDR3 contains 17 residues. V lost 8 bases, J lost 6 bases, and 16 bases stayed unmatched. The CDR3 DNA follows: TGTGCCAGCGGGGCCGGGACAGGGAAAGGGCGGCCCGGGGAGCTGTTTTTT. Amino acids: CASGAGTGKGRPGELFF.

This clonotype has a handful of counts. The chain couples TRBV7-2 to TRBJ2-1, with 13 positions matching TRBD2. The J segment lost 5 bases and the V segment lost 3 bases, leaving 4 bases of the junction unmatched. This CDR3 has 16 amino acids. Looked up from germline, CDR1 is SGHTA and CDR2 is FQGNSA. The CDR3 reads CASSLGGLAGHNEQFF. CDR3 coding DNA: TGTGCCAGCAGCTTGGGGGGACTAGCGGGACACAATGAGCAGTTCTTC.

The V gene is TRBV20-1, the J gene TRBJ2-7; 11 nucleotides agree with TRBD2. Germline V gene sequence: CDR1 DFQATT, CDR2 SNEGSKA (reference sequence). V shed 3 bases, J shed 3 bases, and the junction held 7 bases outside the gene matches. CDR3 size: 15 residues. The CDR3 reads CSARDHSGRVYEQYF. As DNA, the CDR3 is TGCAGTGCTAGGGATCATAGCGGGAGGGTCTACGAGCAGTACTTC.

This clonotype came up many times. The rearrangement uses TRBV4-2 and TRBJ1-5, with unresolved D. With 0 bases removed from V and 1 base from J, the gap between germline ends came to 7 bases. Germline assignment: CDR1 LGHNA and CDR2 YNFKEQ. The CDR3 has 15 amino acids. CDR3 DNA sequence: TGTGCCAGCAGCCAAGAGTCACAGAGCAATCAGCCCCAGCATTTT. It codes for CASSQESQSNQPQHF.

The rearrangement links TRBV4-1 to TRBJ1-3; D possibly corresponds to TRBD1 (5 bases). CDR3 length: 16 amino acids. V was shortened by 0 bases and J by 4 bases, with 13 bases between the two germline ends. Germline V gene data show CDR1 as MGHRA and CDR2 as YSYEKL. DNA for the CDR3: TGCGCCAGCAGCCAAGACCGCAGGGCTCTCGGAAACACCATATATTTT. Translating it yields CASSQDRRALGNTIYF.

This chain connects TRBV4-2 to TRBJ1-1, with 7 bases lining up with TRBD1. V lost 5 bases, J lost 4 bases, and 7 bases stayed unmatched. The CDR3 sequence is 14 residues long. Germline CDR1 and CDR2: LGHNA and YNFKEQ. The CDR3 reads CASSRQGLGTEAFF. CDR3 sequence (DNA): TGTGCCAGCAGCAGACAGGGTCTGGGCACTGAAGCTTTCTTT.

The table lists this clonotype with many counts. This chain joins TRBV4-3 and TRBJ1-4; no clear D. This CDR3 is built from 15 residues. V was cut by 0 bases and J by 2 bases, with 7 bases left in between. The germline gives CDR1 LGHNA, CDR2 YSLEER. The CDR3 DNA is TGCGCCAGCAGCCAAGATCAGCGTACTAATGAAAAACTGTTTTTT. Its translation: CASSQDQRTNEKLFF.

A few counts support this clonotype. V and J are TRBV20-1 and TRBJ1-6; D possibly corresponds to TRBD1 (5 bases). This CDR3 spans 16 amino acids. Germline V gene sequence: CDR1 DFQATT, CDR2 SNEGSKA (reference sequence). V shed 2 bases and J shed 9 bases, with 20 bases lying between them. The CDR3 DNA follows: TGCAGTGCTAGAAGGAATTCGAAGGTGGGGGTTTCACCCCTCCACTTT. Translating it yields CSARRNSKVGVSPLHF.

In this sample, this clonotype turned up many times. The gene calls are TRBV7-8 and TRBJ1-5; D might be TRBD1 (6 bases). From germline, CDR1 is SGHVS and CDR2 FQNEAQ. The CDR3 length is 17 residues. The V end was cut by 3 bases, the J end by 1 base, with 16 bases between. This chain's CDR3 is CASSFSYREVSNQPQHF. CDR3 sequence (DNA): TGTGCCAGCAGCTTTAGCTACAGGGAAGTGAGCAATCAGCCCCAGCATTTT.

This clonotype has only a few counts. The rearrangement links TRBV20-1 to TRBJ2-7; D may be TRBD2 (6 bases). The germline CDR1 and CDR2 sequences are DFQATT and SNEGSKA (reference sequence). This CDR3 is built from 16 residues. V was pared by 0 bases and J by 2 bases, with 17 bases between. DNA of the CDR3: TGCAGTGCTAGAGATCTTATGGGGAGGTACACCTACGAGCAGTACTTC. Its protein product is CSARDLMGRYTYEQYF.